The clone carrying this T cell receptor (beta chain) was recorded once. Its target is not known. The CDR3 runs 14 residues. Per the germline V gene, CDR1 is WSHSY and CDR2 is SAAADI. V was pared by 9 bases and J by 1 base, with 7 bases of the junction left unmatched. The repertoire was sequenced with immunoSEQ multiplex PCR; TCRdb's copy has only in-frame clones and lacks some. The sample comprises 50,000 to 65,000 clones, about 90% of which are singletons, and 1.6% rests with the top ten. The time point: week 35, safety follow-up. What each vaccine dose contained was 300 ug of mutant IDH1 20-mer peptide, accompanied by topical imiquimod. These data originate in a study of a mutant IDH1 vaccine in newly diagnosed glioma.

The TCR comes from a man between 35 and 55 years old with glioma. The specimen was PBMCs, collected from a glioma patient whose treatment included an IDH1 peptide vaccine. V is TRBV10-2 and J is TRBJ1-2; 8 positions match TRBD1. CDR3 amino acids: CASVGQGYNYGYTF. The CDR3 coding sequence is TGCGCCAGTGTAGGACAGGGCTATAACTATGGCTACACCTTC.